This TCR beta chain was captured in a study of cytotoxic CD8 clonotypes in ibrutinib-treated CLL. In the study overall: Outcomes included around 25 partial and 2 complete responses; after median around 65 months, roughly 14 stayed remitted and 12 progressed. Averaging across samples gave roughly 260,000 productive templates and around 100,000 productive rearrangements. General observations from the study: Public clonotypes showed up rarely, and on treatment they shrank or held steady. Baseline-level clonality went beyond age-matched healthy donors and moved in step with circulating CD8+ T-cell counts.

The assay was immunoSEQ multiplex PCR, and TCRdb's table has in-frame clones only and misses some. The sample consists of over 110,000 clones, approximately 90% of them appearing once. Comment on this clone: Its antigen is unidentified.

The source of this sequence is a human donor with chronic lymphocytic leukemia. Sample: PBMCs, taken after 12 months of ibrutinib treatment.

CDR3 amino acids: CSVNRGTTDTQYF. The CDR3 DNA follows: TGCAGCGTAAACAGGGGGACCACAGATACGCAGTATTTT. The genes are TRBV29-1 and TRBJ2-3; 8 bases are a match to TRBD1. The ends lost 6 bases at V and 2 bases at J; junction bases unmatched: 4. Looked up from germline, CDR1 is SQVTM and CDR2 is ANQGSEA. The CDR3 extends over 13 amino acids.